The rows below give T cell receptor beta chains drawn from one sample of a study of response to subunit inactivated influenza vaccine. MiXCR, applied by TCRdb to the RT-PCR reads, yields one record per CDR3 protein. The sample holds 450,000 to 600,000 distinct CDR3 sequences, around 8% seen once. This sample comprised PBMCs from blood, obtained less than 25 months after vaccination. The receptors shown here come from a man between 50 and 75 years old who received an inactivated influenza vaccine. The CDR3 runs from the conserved cysteine through the conserved F or W. The order of the fields is CDR3 length, V gene, D gene, CDR3 protein. The D gene is left open where the match is weak.

13 | TRBV29-1 | TRBD1 | CSGRDRVYNEQFF
17 | TRBV29-1 | TRBD2 | CSVEVSRTSIRGETQYF
10 | TRBV12-3/TRBV12-4 | TRBD2 | CATGGGASLF
14 | TRBV20-1 | NA | CSATAGASQETQYF
16 | TRBV28 | TRBD2 | CATHPLGLEKGNEQFF
17 | TRBV14 | TRBD1 | CASSLLPGTGVAGELFF
13 | TRBV6-1 | NA | CASSEAGVGPQHF
16 | TRBV24-1 | NA | CATSDSGTVHYNEQFF
16 | TRBV6-2/TRBV6-3 | TRBD2 | CASSYAGLAGLNEQFF
14 | TRBV5-1 | NA | CASSPQTSTYEQYF
17 | TRBV3-1 | TRBD2 | CASSQRRTGGGTGELFF
14 | TRBV12-3/TRBV12-4 | NA | CASRQGLANEKLFF
12 | TRBV6-2/TRBV6-3 | NA | CASRLGGGSWVF
15 | TRBV28 | NA | CASSLMGASNSPLHF
12 | TRBV15 | NA | CATSRVSGPEYF
14 | TRBV6-2/TRBV6-3 | NA | CASSRGPRQETQYF
14 | TRBV6-1 | TRBD1 | CASSGTGDREKLFF
11 | TRBV20-1 | NA | CSPTMGWEQFF
14 | TRBV18 | NA | CASSHQGGDYGYTF
14 | TRBV12-3/TRBV12-4 | TRBD1 | CASTPGQVNSPLHF
14 | TRBV15 | TRBD1 | CATSTTGVIETQYF
14 | TRBV27 | TRBD2 | CASSPGTSGDTQYF
13 | TRBV15 | NA | CATSRGVSGELFF
13 | TRBV7-3 | TRBD1 | CASSAYRGYEQYF
16 | TRBV25-1 | TRBD2 | CASSDIWAGGPGEQFF
15 | TRBV19 | TRBD1 | CASSPRWDSRDEQFF
14 | TRBV5-1 | TRBD2 | CARSLDSGGETQYF
16 | TRBV4-2 | TRBD1 | CASSQEGQGATDTQYF
17 | TRBV20-1 | TRBD2 | CSARNPLASGGADTQYF
13 | TRBV4-1 | NA | CASSQAKEGEQYF
15 | TRBV5-1 | TRBD2 | CASSFSGGGQETQYF
14 | TRBV20-1 | TRBD2 | CSARPGGALNEQFF
13 | TRBV12-3/TRBV12-4 | TRBD2 | CASSFAGGREQYF
14 | TRBV19 | TRBD1 | CASSFDRATGELFF
14 | TRBV20-1 | NA | CSARATGQVDGYTF
15 | TRBV20-1 | NA | CSARSPRQVTYEQYF
13 | TRBV20-1 | NA | CSARDFNQETQYF
17 | TRBV5-1 | NA | CASSLAGSASNTGELFF
12 | TRBV6-2/TRBV6-3 | NA | CASRGNSYEQYF
12 | TRBV14 | NA | CASSLGAHEQYF
14 | TRBV6-1 | TRBD1 | CASSTGATTDTQYF
11 | TRBV20-1 | NA | CSLDSNQPQHF
16 | TRBV6-2/TRBV6-3 | TRBD1 | CASRQGGSAGANVLTF
17 | TRBV5-1 | TRBD2 | CASSLTGTSGVYNEQFF